This T cell receptor beta chain appears in the sequencing data of a study of blood T cell repertoires in COVID-19. About the research overall: Symptom resolution, clearance, or two negative PCRs marked the recovered donors of Cohort 3. Sample material is recorded as cDNA or gDNA derived from T cells, B-cell-depleted T cells, or PBMCs.

Profiling relied on immunoSEQ multiplex PCR, and the TCRdb table lists in-frame clones only, not all of them. The sample contains over 130,000 clones, approximately 87% of which appear only once. The CDR3 contains 15 residues. V was clipped by 6 bases and J by 2 bases, with 16 bases between them. CDR1 and CDR2 from the germline V gene are SGHAT and FQNNGV. The chain combines TRBV11-2 with TRBJ1-1; D possibly corresponds to TRBD1 (6 bases). Sequences were obtained from PBMCs or T cells enriched from blood (not recorded which). The sequence came from a man aged 45-65 years in a cohort exposed to, infected with or recovered from COVID-19 (not recorded which). The CDR3 loop reads CASSNRAPFNTEAFF. The CDR3 DNA sequence: TGTGCCAGCAGTAACAGGGCCCCTTTTAACACTGAAGCTTTCTTT. Complete variable domain (other parts from reference TRBV11-2 and TRBJ1-1): EAGVAQSPRYKIIEKRQSVAFWCNPISGHATLYWYQQILGQGPKLLIQFQNNGVVDDSQLPKDRFSAERLKGVDSTLKIQPAKLEDSAVYLCASSNRAPFNTEAFFGQGTRLTVV.